A selection of T cell receptor beta chains follows, all from one sample in a study of control samples from healthy donors and cancer patients. Produced via immunoSEQ multiplex PCR; TCRdb's table is partial and in-frame only. This table has about 110,000 clones, roughly 90% appearing once. The sample consisted of blood. The receptors shown here come from a woman aged 45-59 years in good health. Both conserved end residues are part of each CDR3. The order of the fields is clone size, J gene, D gene, V gene, CDR3 protein, CDR3 DNA. A D gene is named only where the DNA matches it firmly. Clone size is given for some rows only: seen once, a few or many times, or a class if the clone is expanded.

size: NA; J: TRBJ2-7; D: NA; V: TRBV6-5; CDR3: CASKPTGPISGQYF; DNA: TGTGCCAGCAAACCCACAGGGCCCATATCGGGGCAGTACTTC
size: NA; J: TRBJ1-1; D: NA; V: TRBV7-9; CDR3: CASSRGEGRETFF; DNA: TGTGCCAGCAGCCGCGGGGAGGGAAGAGAAACTTTCTTT
size: NA; J: TRBJ1-2; D: TRBD1; V: TRBV27; CDR3: CASSRIDRGQDGYTF; DNA: TGTGCCAGCAGCCGGATTGACAGGGGGCAGGATGGCTACACCTTC
size: NA; J: TRBJ2-1; D: TRBD1; V: TRBV19; CDR3: CASSITGDVVNEQFF; DNA: TGTGCCAGTAGTATCACAGGGGATGTAGTAAATGAGCAGTTCTTC
size: once; J: TRBJ2-7; D: TRBD1; V: TRBV2; CDR3: CASSYGTGGSEQYF; DNA: TGTGCCAGCAGCTATGGGACAGGGGGAAGCGAGCAGTACTTC
size: NA; J: TRBJ1-2; D: TRBD1; V: TRBV27; CDR3: CASKTDRESGYGYTF; DNA: TGTGCCAGCAAGACAGACAGGGAATCGGGCTATGGCTACACCTTC
size: NA; J: TRBJ1-2; D: TRBD1; V: TRBV29-1; CDR3: CSVTGEDYGYTF; DNA: TGCAGCGTCACAGGGGAGGACTATGGCTACACCTTC
size: NA; J: TRBJ2-1; D: TRBD2; V: TRBV6-2/TRBV6-3; CDR3: CASSYPEGGRARNEQFF; DNA: TGTGCCAGCAGTTACCCCGAAGGCGGGAGGGCACGGAATGAGCAGTTCTTC
size: NA; J: TRBJ2-3; D: TRBD2; V: TRBV4-3; CDR3: CASSQDTLAEINTDTQYF; DNA: TGCGCCAGCAGCCAAGACACTCTAGCGGAAATCAACACAGATACGCAGTATTTT
size: NA; J: TRBJ1-2; D: NA; V: TRBV18; CDR3: CASQASGLTGYTF; DNA: TGTGCCAGTCAAGCCTCAGGGTTAACTGGCTACACCTTC
size: NA; J: TRBJ2-1; D: TRBD2; V: TRBV6-4; CDR3: CASSDPSSGDDEQFF; DNA: TGTGCCAGCAGTGACCCTTCTAGCGGGGACGATGAGCAGTTCTTC
size: NA; J: TRBJ2-1; D: NA; V: TRBV7-3; CDR3: CASSQADSYNEQFF; DNA: TGTGCCAGCAGCCAGGCCGACTCCTACAATGAGCAGTTCTTC
size: NA; J: TRBJ2-3; D: NA; V: TRBV7-2; CDR3: CASSPTRGQDTQYF; DNA: TGTGCCAGCAGCCCCACTAGGGGACAAGATACGCAGTATTTT
size: medium-sized; J: TRBJ1-1; D: NA; V: TRBV2; CDR3: CASSEGRVNTEAFF; DNA: TGTGCCAGCAGTGAAGGACGGGTGAACACTGAAGCTTTCTTT
size: NA; J: TRBJ2-2; D: TRBD1; V: TRBV6-2/TRBV6-3; CDR3: CASSYSRGPGELFF; DNA: TGTGCCAGCAGTTACTCAAGGGGGCCCGGGGAGCTGTTTTTT
size: NA; J: TRBJ1-2; D: NA; V: TRBV6-5; CDR3: CASSYYPDSNYGYTF; DNA: TGTGCCAGCAGTTATTACCCCGACAGTAACTATGGCTACACCTTC
size: NA; J: TRBJ2-3; D: NA; V: TRBV20-1; CDR3: CSASEWGTQYF; DNA: TGCAGTGCTAGCGAGTGGGGTACGCAGTATTTT
size: NA; J: TRBJ1-5; D: NA; V: TRBV19; CDR3: CASNWWGGQPQHF; DNA: TGTGCCAGTAACTGGTGGGGGGGCCAGCCCCAGCATTTT
size: NA; J: TRBJ2-5; D: TRBD1; V: TRBV7-2; CDR3: CASSSENLQGGETQYF; DNA: TGTGCCAGCAGCTCCGAGAACTTACAGGGGGGAGAGACCCAGTACTTC
size: NA; J: TRBJ2-1; D: NA; V: TRBV4-3; CDR3: CASSPWRDNEQFF; DNA: TGCGCCAGCAGCCCATGGAGGGACAATGAGCAGTTCTTC
size: once; J: TRBJ2-3; D: TRBD2; V: TRBV5-1; CDR3: CASSLAHTSASTDTQYF; DNA: TGCGCCAGCAGCTTGGCCCACACTAGCGCATCTACAGATACGCAGTATTTT
size: NA; J: TRBJ1-5; D: NA; V: TRBV11-2; CDR3: CASSLGGSNQPQHF; DNA: TGTGCCAGCAGCTTAGGTGGTAGCAATCAGCCCCAGCATTTT
size: NA; J: TRBJ1-4; D: NA; V: TRBV5-5; CDR3: CASSLVGGSVEKLFF; DNA: TGTGCCAGCAGCTTGGTAGGCGGGTCTGTGGAAAAACTGTTTTTT
size: NA; J: TRBJ1-1; D: NA; V: TRBV12-5; CDR3: CASGFDMAVAFF; DNA: TGTGCTAGTGGTTTTGACATGGCGGTAGCTTTCTTT
size: NA; J: TRBJ2-1; D: NA; V: TRBV11-3; CDR3: CASSLEAEAYNEQFF; DNA: TGTGCCAGCAGCTTAGAGGCGGAGGCCTACAATGAGCAGTTCTTC
size: NA; J: TRBJ1-2; D: NA; V: TRBV18; CDR3: CASSIDSFNGYTF; DNA: TGTGCCAGCTCAATCGACAGTTTTAATGGCTACACCTTC
size: NA; J: TRBJ2-2; D: NA; V: TRBV5-6; CDR3: CASSFFPGTTNTGELFF; DNA: TGTGCCAGCAGCTTTTTTCCCGGGACAACGAACACCGGGGAGCTGTTTTTT
size: NA; J: TRBJ2-1; D: NA; V: TRBV7-8; CDR3: CASSPRRAPNNEQFF; DNA: TGTGCCAGCAGCCCCCGGAGGGCCCCTAACAATGAGCAGTTCTTC
size: NA; J: TRBJ1-2; D: TRBD1; V: TRBV6-6; CDR3: CASSYFGQGSDGYTF; DNA: TGTGCCAGCAGTTACTTCGGACAGGGGTCGGATGGCTACACCTTC
size: NA; J: TRBJ1-6; D: NA; V: TRBV5-1; CDR3: CASSSSSADPSSPLHF; DNA: TGCGCCAGCAGCTCCTCCAGCGCGGACCCGTCTTCACCCCTCCACTTT
size: NA; J: TRBJ1-6; D: NA; V: TRBV19; CDR3: CASSTQPPTVSNSPLHF; DNA: TGTGCCAGTAGTACCCAACCCCCGACAGTTTCCAATTCACCCCTCCACTTT
size: NA; J: TRBJ1-1; D: NA; V: TRBV10-2; CDR3: CASRGPGLNTEAFF; DNA: TGCGCCAGCAGGGGGCCGGGGTTGAACACTGAAGCTTTCTTT
size: NA; J: TRBJ2-7; D: TRBD2; V: TRBV15; CDR3: CATSSPLAGSKYEQYF; DNA: TGTGCCACCAGCAGCCCTCTAGCGGGGAGTAAATACGAGCAGTACTTC
size: NA; J: TRBJ2-5; D: NA; V: TRBV5-4; CDR3: CASSLRWETQYF; DNA: TGTGCCAGCAGCTTGAGGTGGGAGACCCAGTACTTC
size: NA; J: TRBJ2-7; D: NA; V: TRBV27; CDR3: CASSRQVTYEQYF; DNA: TGTGCCAGCAGTCGACAGGTAACCTACGAGCAGTACTTC
size: NA; J: TRBJ2-3; D: NA; V: TRBV5-4; CDR3: CASSALGGRDTQYF; DNA: TGTGCCAGCAGCGCATTGGGGGGCAGGGATACGCAGTATTTT
size: NA; J: TRBJ2-7; D: NA; V: TRBV30; CDR3: CAWKRLGGSGGPYEQYF; DNA: TGTGCCTGGAAGAGGTTGGGTGGCTCCGGGGGACCCTACGAGCAGTACTTC
size: once; J: TRBJ1-1; D: NA; V: TRBV9; CDR3: CASSAHNTEAFF; DNA: TGTGCCAGCAGCGCCCATAACACTGAAGCTTTCTTT
size: NA; J: TRBJ2-6; D: NA; V: TRBV18; CDR3: CASSLSGWASGANVLTF; DNA: TGTGCCAGCTCACTAAGCGGGTGGGCCTCTGGGGCCAACGTCCTGACTTTC
size: NA; J: TRBJ1-4; D: NA; V: TRBV3-1/TRBV3-2; CDR3: CASSQAFGGNEKLFF; DNA: TGTGCCAGCAGCCAAGCTTTCGGAGGGAATGAAAAACTGTTTTTT
size: once; J: TRBJ1-3; D: NA; V: TRBV7-9; CDR3: CASSLEASGNTIYF; DNA: TGTGCCAGCAGCTTAGAGGCCAGCGGAAACACCATATATTTT
size: once; J: TRBJ1-2; D: NA; V: TRBV7-2; CDR3: CASSSRDTAAQRRGYTF; DNA: TGTGCCAGCAGCTCCCGGGACACGGCGGCCCAGAGACGGGGCTACACCTTC
size: NA; J: TRBJ2-1; D: TRBD2; V: TRBV14; CDR3: CASSQDSWRENYNEQFF; DNA: TGTGCCAGCAGCCAAGACTCCTGGCGGGAGAATTACAATGAGCAGTTCTTC
size: NA; J: TRBJ2-3; D: NA; V: TRBV11-2; CDR3: CASSLATGSTDTQYF; DNA: TGTGCCAGCAGCTTGGCTACAGGGAGCACAGATACGCAGTATTTT
size: NA; J: TRBJ1-1; D: NA; V: TRBV10-2; CDR3: CASSAALRNTEAFF; DNA: TGCGCCAGCAGCGCGGCCCTGAGGAACACTGAAGCTTTCTTT
size: few; J: TRBJ1-1; D: NA; V: TRBV11-2; CDR3: CASSPGRAEAFF; DNA: TGTGCCAGCAGCCCCGGACGGGCTGAAGCTTTCTTT
size: once; J: TRBJ1-1; D: NA; V: TRBV6-4; CDR3: CASSVVQVNTEAFF; DNA: TGTGCCAGCAGTGTTGTGCAGGTAAACACTGAAGCTTTCTTT
size: NA; J: TRBJ1-5; D: TRBD1; V: TRBV2; CDR3: CASSGQGGSNQPQHF; DNA: TGTGCCAGCAGTGGACAGGGGGGGAGCAATCAGCCCCAGCATTTT
size: few; J: TRBJ2-7; D: TRBD2; V: TRBV4-1; CDR3: CASSHILLAGNEQYF; DNA: TGCGCCAGCAGCCATATATTACTAGCGGGTAACGAGCAGTACTTC
size: NA; J: TRBJ2-1; D: TRBD2; V: TRBV7-7; CDR3: CASSLGAGDEQFF; DNA: TGTGCCAGCAGCTTAGGTGCGGGGGATGAGCAGTTCTTC
size: NA; J: TRBJ1-3; D: NA; V: TRBV5-4; CDR3: CASSDASGTKNTIYF; DNA: TGTGCCAGCAGTGATGCCTCCGGGACAAAAAACACCATATATTTT